This T cell receptor (beta chain) emerged from a study of shared clonotypes between healthy human individuals. Broader study findings: Generation probabilities were higher for clonotypes shared across all four sorted-subset donors than for unshared ones. Rarefaction curves obtained for sorted subsets showed sequencing incomplete despite large depth. Several donors showed sharing of approximately 5% of naive CD4 clonotypes.

A word on this clone: The antigen remains unidentified.

Within Nashville, Tennessee resided all donors, each a Caucasian adult. From germline, CDR1 is SNHLY and CDR2 FYNNEI. CDR3 length equals 14 residues. The ends were cut back, 11 bases at V and 5 bases at J, with 21 bases in the middle. This table comes from immunoSEQ multiplex PCR, and its TCRdb copy is limited to in-frame clones, with some not included. This table holds under 550,000 clones, around 96% found once. This chain joins TRBV2 and TRBJ2-5, with D perhaps being TRBD1 or TRBD2 (6 bases each). Input material: naive CD4+ T cells sorted from blood. As to subset: CD45RA+ positively selected. This TCR was recovered from a young woman in good health. DNA of the CDR3: TGTGCCTCCTGGGGGGCCTTAAAAACGGAGACCCAGTACTTC. This encodes CASWGALKTETQYF.